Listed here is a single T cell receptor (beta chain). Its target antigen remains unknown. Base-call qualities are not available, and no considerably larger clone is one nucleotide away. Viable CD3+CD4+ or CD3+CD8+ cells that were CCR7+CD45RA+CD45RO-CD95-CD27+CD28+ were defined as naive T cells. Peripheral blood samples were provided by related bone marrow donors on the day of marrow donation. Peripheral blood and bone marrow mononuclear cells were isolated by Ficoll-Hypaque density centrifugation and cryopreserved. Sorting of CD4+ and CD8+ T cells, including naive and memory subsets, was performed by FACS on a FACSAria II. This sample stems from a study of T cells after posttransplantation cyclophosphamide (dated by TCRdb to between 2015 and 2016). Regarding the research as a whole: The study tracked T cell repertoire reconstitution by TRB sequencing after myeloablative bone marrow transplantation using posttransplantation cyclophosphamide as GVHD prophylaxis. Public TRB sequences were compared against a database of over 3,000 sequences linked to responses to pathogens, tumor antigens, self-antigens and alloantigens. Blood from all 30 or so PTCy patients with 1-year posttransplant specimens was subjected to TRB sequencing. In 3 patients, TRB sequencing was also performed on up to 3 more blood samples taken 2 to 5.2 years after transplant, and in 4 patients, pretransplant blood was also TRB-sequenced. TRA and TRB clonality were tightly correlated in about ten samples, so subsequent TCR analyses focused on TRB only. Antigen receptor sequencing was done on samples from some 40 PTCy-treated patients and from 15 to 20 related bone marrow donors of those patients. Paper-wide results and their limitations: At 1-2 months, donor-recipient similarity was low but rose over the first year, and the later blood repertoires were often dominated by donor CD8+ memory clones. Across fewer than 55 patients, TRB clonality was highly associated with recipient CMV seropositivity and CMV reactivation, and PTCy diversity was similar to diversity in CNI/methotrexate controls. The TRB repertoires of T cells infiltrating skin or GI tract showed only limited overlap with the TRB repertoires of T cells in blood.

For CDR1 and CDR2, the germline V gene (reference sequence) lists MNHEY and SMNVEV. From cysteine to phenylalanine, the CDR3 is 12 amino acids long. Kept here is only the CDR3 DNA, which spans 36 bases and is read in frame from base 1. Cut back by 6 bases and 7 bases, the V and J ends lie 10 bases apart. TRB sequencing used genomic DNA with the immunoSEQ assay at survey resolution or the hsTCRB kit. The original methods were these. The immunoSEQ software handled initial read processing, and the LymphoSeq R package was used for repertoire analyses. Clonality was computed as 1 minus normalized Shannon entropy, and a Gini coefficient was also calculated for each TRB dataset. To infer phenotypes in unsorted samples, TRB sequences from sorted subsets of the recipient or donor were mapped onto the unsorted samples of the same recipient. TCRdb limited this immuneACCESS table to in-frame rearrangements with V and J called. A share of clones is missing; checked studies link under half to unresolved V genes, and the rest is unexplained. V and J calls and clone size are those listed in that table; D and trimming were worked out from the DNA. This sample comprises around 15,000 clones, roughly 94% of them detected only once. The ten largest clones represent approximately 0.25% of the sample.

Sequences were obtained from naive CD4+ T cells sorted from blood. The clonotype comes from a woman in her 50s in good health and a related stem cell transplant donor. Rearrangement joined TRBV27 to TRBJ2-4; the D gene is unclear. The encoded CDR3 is CASRPNRNIQYF. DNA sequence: TGTGCCAGCAGGCCGAATCGGAACATTCAGTACTTC.